This is a list of T cell receptor beta chains from one sample in a study of blood T cell repertoires in COVID-19. Assay: immunoSEQ multiplex PCR; the TCRdb copy retains only in-frame clones and omits some. The sample has some 500,000 clones, around nine tenths seen once. Sequenced input: PBMCs or T cells enriched from blood (not recorded which). The source is a woman between 40 and 55 years old who had recovered from COVID-19. Each CDR3 is given with its conserved first and last residue. Fields, in order: clone size, V gene, CDR3 protein. Expanded clones are given a class, and other clones once, few, many or no size at all.

. TRBV5-4 CASSSLGRGTEAFF
once TRBV19 CASSITAGNTIYF
. TRBV6-5 CASSYGRFGNSPLHF
. TRBV12-5 CASGLVASRVNNEQFF
. TRBV4-1 CASSQEGISAGPYNEQFF
. TRBV6-2/TRBV6-3 CASSYLRNTEAFF
. TRBV29-1 CSGTSGWGNEQFF
. TRBV10-1 CASSGQRGGREQYF
. TRBV3-1/TRBV3-2 CASSQVLNYGYTF
. TRBV30 CAWSWTSGSTGELFF
. TRBV9 CASSVVEAGRGTEAFF
. TRBV13 CASSLASGRSGRETQYF
. TRBV6-2/TRBV6-3 CASSYPRGRDPVIYGYTF
. TRBV7-2 CASNGRSGYNEQFF